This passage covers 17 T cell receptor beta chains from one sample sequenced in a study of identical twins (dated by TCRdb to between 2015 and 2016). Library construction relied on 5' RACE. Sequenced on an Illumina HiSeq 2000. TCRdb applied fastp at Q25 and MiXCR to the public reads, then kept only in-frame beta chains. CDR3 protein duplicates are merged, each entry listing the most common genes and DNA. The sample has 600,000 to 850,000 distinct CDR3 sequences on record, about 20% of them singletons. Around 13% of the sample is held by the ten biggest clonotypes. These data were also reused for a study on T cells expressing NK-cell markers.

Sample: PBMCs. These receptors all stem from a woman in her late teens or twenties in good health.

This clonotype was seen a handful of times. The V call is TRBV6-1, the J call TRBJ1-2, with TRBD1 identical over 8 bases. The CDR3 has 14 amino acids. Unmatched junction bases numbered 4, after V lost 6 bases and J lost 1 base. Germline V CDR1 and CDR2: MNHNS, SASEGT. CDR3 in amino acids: CASRDGQGNYGYTF. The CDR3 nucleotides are TGTGCCAGCAGGGACGGACAGGGTAACTATGGCTACACCTTC.

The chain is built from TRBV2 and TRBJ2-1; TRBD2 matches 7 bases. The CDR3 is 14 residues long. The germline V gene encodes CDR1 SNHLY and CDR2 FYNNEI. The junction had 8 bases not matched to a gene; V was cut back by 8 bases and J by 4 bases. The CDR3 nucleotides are TGTGCCAGCGGGGAGGCTAGCGGTTACAATGAGCAGTTCTTC. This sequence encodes CASGEASGYNEQFF.

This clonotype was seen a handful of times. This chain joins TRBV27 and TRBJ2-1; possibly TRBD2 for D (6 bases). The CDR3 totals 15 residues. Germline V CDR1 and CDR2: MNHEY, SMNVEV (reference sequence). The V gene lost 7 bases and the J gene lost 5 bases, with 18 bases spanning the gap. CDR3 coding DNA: TGTGCCAGCACCCCCTCGGGTAGCGGAAACAATGAGCAGTTCTTC. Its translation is CASTPSGSGNNEQFF.

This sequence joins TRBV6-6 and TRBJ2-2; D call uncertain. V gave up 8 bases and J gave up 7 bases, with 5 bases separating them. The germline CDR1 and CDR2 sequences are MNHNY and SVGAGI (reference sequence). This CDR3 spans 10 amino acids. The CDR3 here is CASGRGELFF. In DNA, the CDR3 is TGTGCCAGCGGCCGCGGGGAGCTGTTTTTT.

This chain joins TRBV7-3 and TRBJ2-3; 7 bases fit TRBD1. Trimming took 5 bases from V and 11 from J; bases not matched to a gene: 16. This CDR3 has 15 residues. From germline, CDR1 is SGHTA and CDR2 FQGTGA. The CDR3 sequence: CASSRYRDSPIGQYF. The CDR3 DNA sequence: TGTGCCAGCAGCCGATACCGGGACAGTCCTATAGGGCAGTATTTT.

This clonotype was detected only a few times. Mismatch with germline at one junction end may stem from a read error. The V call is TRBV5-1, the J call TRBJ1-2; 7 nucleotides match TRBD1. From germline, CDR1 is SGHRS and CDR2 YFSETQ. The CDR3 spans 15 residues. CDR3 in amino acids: CASRITPGQLYGYTF. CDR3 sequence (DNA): TGCGCCAGCAGGATCACCCCGGGACAGCTCTATGGTTACACCTTC.

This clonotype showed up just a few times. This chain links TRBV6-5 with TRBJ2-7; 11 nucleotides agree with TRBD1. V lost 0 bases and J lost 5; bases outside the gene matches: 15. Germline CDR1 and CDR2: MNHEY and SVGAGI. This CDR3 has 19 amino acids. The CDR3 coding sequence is TGTGCCAGCAGTTACTCGATGTTTATGATGGGACAGGGGGACCACGAGCAGTACTTC. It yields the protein CASSYSMFMMGQGDHEQYF.

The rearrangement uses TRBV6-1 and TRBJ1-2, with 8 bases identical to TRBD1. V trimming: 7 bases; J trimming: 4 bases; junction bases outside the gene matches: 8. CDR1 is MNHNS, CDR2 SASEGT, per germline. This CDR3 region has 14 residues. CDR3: CASTPQTGVYGYTF. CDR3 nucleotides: TGTGCCAGCACCCCCCAGACAGGGGTCTATGGCTACACCTTC.

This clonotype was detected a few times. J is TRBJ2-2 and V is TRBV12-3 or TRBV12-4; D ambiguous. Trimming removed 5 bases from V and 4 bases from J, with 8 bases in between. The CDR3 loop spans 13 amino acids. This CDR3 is CASSKTGTGELFF. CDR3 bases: TGTGCCAGCAGTAAGACGGGCACCGGGGAGCTGTTTTTT.

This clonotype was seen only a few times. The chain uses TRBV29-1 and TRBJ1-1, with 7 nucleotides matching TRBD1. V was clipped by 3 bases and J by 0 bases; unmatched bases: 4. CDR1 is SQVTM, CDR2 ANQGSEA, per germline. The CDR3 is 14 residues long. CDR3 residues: CSVDRQGMNTEAFF. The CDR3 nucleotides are TGCAGCGTTGATCGACAGGGCATGAACACTGAAGCTTTCTTT.

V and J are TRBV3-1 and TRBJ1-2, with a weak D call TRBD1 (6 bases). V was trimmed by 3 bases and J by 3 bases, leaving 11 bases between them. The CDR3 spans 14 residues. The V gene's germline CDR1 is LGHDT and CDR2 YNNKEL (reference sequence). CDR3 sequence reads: CASSHLDRDYGYTF. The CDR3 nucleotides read TGTGCCAGCAGCCACTTGGACAGAGACTATGGCTACACCTTC.

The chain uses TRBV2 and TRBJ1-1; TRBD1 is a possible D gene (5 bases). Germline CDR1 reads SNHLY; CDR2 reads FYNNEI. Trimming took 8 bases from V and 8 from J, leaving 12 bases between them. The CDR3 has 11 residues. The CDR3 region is CASRGDGEAFF. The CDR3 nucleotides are TGTGCCAGCCGGGGGGACGGCGAAGCTTTCTTT.

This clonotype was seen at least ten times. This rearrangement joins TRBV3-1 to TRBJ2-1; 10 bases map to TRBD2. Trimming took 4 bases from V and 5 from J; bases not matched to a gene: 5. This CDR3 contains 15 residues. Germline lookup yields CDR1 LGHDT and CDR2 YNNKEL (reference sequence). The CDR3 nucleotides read TGTGCCAGCAGCCTTGGACTAGCGGCCAACAATGAGCAGTTCTTC. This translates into CASSLGLAANNEQFF.

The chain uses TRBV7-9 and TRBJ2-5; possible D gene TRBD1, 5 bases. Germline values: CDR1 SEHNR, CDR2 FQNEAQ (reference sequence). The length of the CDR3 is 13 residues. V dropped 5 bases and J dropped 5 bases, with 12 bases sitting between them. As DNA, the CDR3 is TGTGCCAGCAGCGCAGACAGCACGGAGACCCAGTACTTC. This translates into CASSADSTETQYF.

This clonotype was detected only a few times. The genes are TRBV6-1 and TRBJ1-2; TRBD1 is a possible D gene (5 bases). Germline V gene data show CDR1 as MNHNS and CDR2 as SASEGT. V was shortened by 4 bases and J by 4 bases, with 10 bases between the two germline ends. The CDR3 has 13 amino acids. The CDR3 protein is CASSVSGSYGYTF. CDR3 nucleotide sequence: TGTGCCAGCAGTGTGTCAGGGAGCTATGGCTACACCTTC.

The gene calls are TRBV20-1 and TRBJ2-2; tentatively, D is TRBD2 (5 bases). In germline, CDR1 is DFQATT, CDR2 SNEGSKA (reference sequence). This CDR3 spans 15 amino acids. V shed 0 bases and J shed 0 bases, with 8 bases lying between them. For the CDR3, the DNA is TGCAGTGCTAGAGAGCAGCGGACGAACACCGGGGAGCTGTTTTTT. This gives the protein CSAREQRTNTGELFF.

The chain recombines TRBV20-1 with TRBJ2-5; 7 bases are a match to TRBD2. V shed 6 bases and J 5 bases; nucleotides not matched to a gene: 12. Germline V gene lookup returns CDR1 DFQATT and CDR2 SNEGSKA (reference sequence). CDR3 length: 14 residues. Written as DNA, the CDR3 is TGCAGTGCCCCGCAAAGGCGTAGCGGGGAGACCCAGTACTTC. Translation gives CSAPQRRSGETQYF.